Detailed here is one TCR beta chain. The CDR3 contains 13 residues. V lost 4 bases to trimming and J lost 1 base, with 9 bases between them. Germline V gives CDR1 GTSNPN, CDR2 SVGIG (reference sequence). This table comes from immunoSEQ multiplex PCR, and its TCRdb copy is limited to in-frame clones, with some not included. Of about 490,000 clones in the sample, 76% were seen once. These data are taken from a study of shared clonotypes between healthy human individuals. Study at large: Sampling drew on donors who were a couple of women and a few men aged 18 to 49.

The clonotype comes from a woman aged 40-49 years in good health. Some clones in this sample may be carry-over from other donors' samples. V gene TRBV30 combines with J gene TRBJ2-3; either TRBD1 or TRBD2 may supply D (5 bases each). Sequenced material: PBMCs. CDR3 in DNA: TGTGCCTGGATGACAGCGGGCACAGATACGCAGTATTTT. Protein: CAWMTAGTDTQYF. Full variable domain (remainder filled in from reference TRBV30 and TRBJ2-3): SQTIHQWPATLVQPVGSPLSLECTVEGTSNPNLYWYRQAAGRGLQLLFYSVGIGQISSEVPQNLSASRPQDRQFILSSKKLLLSDSGFYLCAWMTAGTDTQYFGPGTRLTVL.